This T cell receptor beta chain was profiled in a study of T cell clonotyping in hematopoietic cell transplantation. This CDR3 has 15 amino acids. Germline CDR1 LGHNA, CDR2 YNFKEQ. Trimming removed 0 bases from V and 8 bases from J, with 16 bases in between. Libraries were prepared by immunoSEQ multiplex PCR; TCRdb keeps only in-frame clonotypes and omits some of them. The sample includes about 16,000 clones, around 70% of them seen just once. The specimen sequenced was peripheral blood mononuclear cells. The V gene is TRBV4-2, the J gene TRBJ1-2; D may be TRBD1 (5 bases). This clonotype was obtained from a woman aged 60-70 years in good health. Some clones in this sample may be carry-over from other donors' samples. The DNA of the CDR3 is TGTGCCAGCAGCCAAGATTGGGGCCCGGATATAGGCTACACCTTC. Translating gives CASSQDWGPDIGYTF.